A single sample is the source of the 2 T cell receptor beta chains below, sequenced in a study of T cells in Graves' hyperthyroidism and ophthalmopathy. Amplified TCR beta CDR3 regions came from RNA transcripts. A set of HTBI primers served as the primers for a first-round RT-PCR of the TCR CDR3. TCRdb used MiXCR to reprocess the multiplex PCR reads, holding one entry per CDR3 protein. This sample carries 300,000 or so distinct CDR3 sequences, around a sixth of them seen once, and the ten largest clones take about 53%. Input material: blood. The origin of the receptors is a woman between 50 and 59 years old with Graves' hyperthyroidism.

The sample holds a few counts of this clonotype. This chain uses TRBV27 with TRBJ2-7, with no clear D. The V and J ends lost 3 bases and 2 bases respectively, with 5 bases between them. The CDR3 contains 12 residues. Germline loops: CDR1 MNHEY, CDR2 SMNVEV (reference sequence). The DNA of the CDR3 is TGTGCCAGCAGTTTCCGACCCTACGAGCAGTACTTC. It codes for CASSFRPYEQYF.

This clonotype came up many times. V and J are TRBV2 and TRBJ2-2; TRBD2 aligns across 14 bases. V was pared by 6 bases and J by 2 bases, with 5 bases of the junction left unmatched. CDR1 is SNHLY, CDR2 FYNNEI, per germline. The CDR3 covers 17 residues. The CDR3 is CASSRTSGGPNTGELFF. The CDR3 DNA follows: TGTGCCAGCAGCAGGACTAGCGGGGGGCCCAACACCGGGGAGCTGTTTTTT.